Sequencing of this TCR beta chain was carried out in a study of cytomegalovirus exposure and HLA in healthy donors. General study results and limits: Being productive about 90% or about 30% of the time was typical of most TCR beta V segments in an earlier analysis. Clonal expansion was found to be greater in HLA-associated TCR beta chains than in equally common others in a later analysis. Researchers reported that a few CMV-associated chains were confirmed in vitro as CMV antigen-specific. TCR beta chain V- and J-gene trimming was linked, in a later analysis, to a missense variant in DCLRE1C.

PCR amplification relied on 60 Vbeta primers (plus 13 Jbeta primers). Sequenced by immunoSEQ multiplex PCR; TCRdb stores in-frame clones only, minus some. Its table records 150,000 or so clones. Notes on this clone: Its matching antigen is unknown.

Germline lookup yields CDR1 PRHDT and CDR2 FYEKMQ (reference sequence). J lost 1 base, V lost 3 bases, and 3 bases had no gene match. The CDR3 has 15 amino acids. The TCR sequence derives from a woman aged 40 to 50 in good health and CMV-seropositive. The rearrangement links TRBV13 to TRBJ2-3; the match to TRBD1 covers 8 bases. Input material: PBMCs. The CDR3 coding sequence is TGTGCCAGCAGCTTTGGGACAGGCGGCACAGATACGCAGTATTTT. It is translated as CASSFGTGGTDTQYF.